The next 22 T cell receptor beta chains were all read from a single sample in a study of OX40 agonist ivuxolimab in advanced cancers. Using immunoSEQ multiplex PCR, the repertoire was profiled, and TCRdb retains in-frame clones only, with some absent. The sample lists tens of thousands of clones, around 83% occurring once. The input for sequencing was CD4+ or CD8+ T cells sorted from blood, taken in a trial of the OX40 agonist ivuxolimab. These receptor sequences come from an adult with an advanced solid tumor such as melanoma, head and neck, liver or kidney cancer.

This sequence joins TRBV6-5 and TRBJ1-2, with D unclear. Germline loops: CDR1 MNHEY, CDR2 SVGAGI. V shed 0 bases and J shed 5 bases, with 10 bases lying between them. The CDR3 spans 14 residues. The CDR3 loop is CASSYSTHSYGYTF. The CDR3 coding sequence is TGTGCCAGCAGTTACTCGACCCACTCATATGGCTACACCTTC.

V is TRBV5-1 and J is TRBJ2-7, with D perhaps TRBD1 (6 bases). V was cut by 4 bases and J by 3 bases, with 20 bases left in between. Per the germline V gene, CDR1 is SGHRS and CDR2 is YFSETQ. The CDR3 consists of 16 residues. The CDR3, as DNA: TGCGCCAGCAGCACCGGCTCACAGGGAACTAACTACGAGCAGTACTTC. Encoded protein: CASSTGSQGTNYEQYF. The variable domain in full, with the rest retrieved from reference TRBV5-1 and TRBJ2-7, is KAGVTQTPRYLIKTRGQQVTLSCSPISGHRSVSWYQQTPGQGLQFLFEYFSETQRNKGNFPGRFSGRQFSNSRSEMNVSTLELGDSALYLCASSTGSQGTNYEQYFGPGTRLTVT.

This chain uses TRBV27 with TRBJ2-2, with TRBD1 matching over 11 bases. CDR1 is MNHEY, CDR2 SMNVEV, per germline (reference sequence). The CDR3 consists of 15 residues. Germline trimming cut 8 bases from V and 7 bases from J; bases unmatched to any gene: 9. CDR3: CASGRTGGGFGELFF. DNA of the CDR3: TGTGCCAGCGGGCGGACAGGGGGCGGTTTCGGGGAGCTGTTTTTT.

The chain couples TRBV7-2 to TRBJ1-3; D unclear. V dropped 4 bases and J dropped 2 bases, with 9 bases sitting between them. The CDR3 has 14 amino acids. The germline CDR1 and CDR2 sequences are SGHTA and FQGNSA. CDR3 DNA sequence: TGTGCCAGCAGCTCGGGCCGAGCTGGAAACACCATATATTTT. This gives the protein CASSSGRAGNTIYF.

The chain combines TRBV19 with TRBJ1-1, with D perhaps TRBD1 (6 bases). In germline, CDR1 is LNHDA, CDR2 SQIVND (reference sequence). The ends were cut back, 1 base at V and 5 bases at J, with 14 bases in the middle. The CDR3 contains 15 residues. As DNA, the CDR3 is TGTGCCAGTAGTATAGCTCAGGGGCGTAGAACTGAAGCTTTCTTT. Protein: CASSIAQGRRTEAFF.

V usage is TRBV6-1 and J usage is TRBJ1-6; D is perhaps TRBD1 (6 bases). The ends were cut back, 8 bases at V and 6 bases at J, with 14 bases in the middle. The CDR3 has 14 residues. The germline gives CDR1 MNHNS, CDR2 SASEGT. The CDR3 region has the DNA TGTGCCAGCGTAAGTTCAGGGGTTAATTCACCCCTCCACTTT. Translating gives CASVSSGVNSPLHF.

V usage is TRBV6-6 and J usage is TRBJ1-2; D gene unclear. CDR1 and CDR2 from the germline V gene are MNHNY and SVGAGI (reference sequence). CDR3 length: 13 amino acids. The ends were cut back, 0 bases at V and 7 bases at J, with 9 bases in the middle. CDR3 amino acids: CASSYSTDAGYTF. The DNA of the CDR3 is TGTGCCAGCAGTTACTCGACGGACGCTGGCTACACCTTC.

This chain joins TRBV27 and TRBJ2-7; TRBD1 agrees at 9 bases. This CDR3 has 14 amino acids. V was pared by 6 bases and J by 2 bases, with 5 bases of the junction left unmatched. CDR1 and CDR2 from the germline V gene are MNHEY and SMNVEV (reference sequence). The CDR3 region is CASRPGQGPYEQYF. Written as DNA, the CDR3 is TGTGCCAGCAGGCCGGGACAGGGCCCCTACGAGCAGTACTTC.

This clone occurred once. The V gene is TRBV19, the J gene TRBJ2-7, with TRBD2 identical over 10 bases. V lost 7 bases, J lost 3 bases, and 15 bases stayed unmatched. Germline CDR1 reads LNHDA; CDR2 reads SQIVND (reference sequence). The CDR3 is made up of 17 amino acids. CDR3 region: CASTGQLLAGTVYEQYF. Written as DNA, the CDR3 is TGTGCCAGTACTGGTCAGTTACTAGCGGGGACTGTCTACGAGCAGTACTTC.

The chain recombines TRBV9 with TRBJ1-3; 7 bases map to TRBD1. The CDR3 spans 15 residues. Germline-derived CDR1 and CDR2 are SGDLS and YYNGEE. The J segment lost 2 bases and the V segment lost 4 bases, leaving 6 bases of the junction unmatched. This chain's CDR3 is CASSPGGGTGNTIYF. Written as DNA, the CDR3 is TGTGCCAGCAGCCCAGGGGGGGGCACTGGAAACACCATATATTTT.

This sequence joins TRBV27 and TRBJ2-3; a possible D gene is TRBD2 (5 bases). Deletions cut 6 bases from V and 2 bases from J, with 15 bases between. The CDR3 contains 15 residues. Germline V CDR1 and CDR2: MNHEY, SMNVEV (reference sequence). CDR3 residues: CASSGRGTYTDTQYF. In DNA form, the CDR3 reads TGTGCCAGCAGCGGTCGGGGTACCTACACAGATACGCAGTATTTT.

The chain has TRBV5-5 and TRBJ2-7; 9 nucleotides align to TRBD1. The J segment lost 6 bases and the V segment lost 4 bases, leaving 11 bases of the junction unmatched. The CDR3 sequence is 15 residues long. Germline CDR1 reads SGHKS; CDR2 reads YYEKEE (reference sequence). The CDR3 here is CASSPPGQGSREQYF. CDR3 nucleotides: TGTGCCAGCAGCCCACCGGGACAGGGCTCCCGCGAGCAGTACTTC.

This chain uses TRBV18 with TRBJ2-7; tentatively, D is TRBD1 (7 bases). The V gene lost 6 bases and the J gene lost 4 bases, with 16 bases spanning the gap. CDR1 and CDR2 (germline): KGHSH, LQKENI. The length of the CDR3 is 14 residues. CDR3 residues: CASSPGAGGYEQYF. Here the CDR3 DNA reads TGTGCCAGCTCCCCGGGGGCAGGGGGTTACGAGCAGTACTTC.

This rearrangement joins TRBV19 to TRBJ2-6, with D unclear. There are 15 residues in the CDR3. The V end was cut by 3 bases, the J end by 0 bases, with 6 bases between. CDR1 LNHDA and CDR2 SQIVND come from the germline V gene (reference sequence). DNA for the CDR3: TGTGCCAGTAGTATGGGAAGCTCTGGGGCCAACGTCCTGACTTTC. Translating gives CASSMGSSGANVLTF. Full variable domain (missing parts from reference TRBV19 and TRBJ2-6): DGGITQSPKYLFRKEGQNVTLSCEQNLNHDAMYWYRQDPGQGLRLIYYSQIVNDFQKGDIAEGYSVSREKKESFPLTVTSAQKNPTAFYLCASSMGSSGANVLTFGAGSRLTVL.

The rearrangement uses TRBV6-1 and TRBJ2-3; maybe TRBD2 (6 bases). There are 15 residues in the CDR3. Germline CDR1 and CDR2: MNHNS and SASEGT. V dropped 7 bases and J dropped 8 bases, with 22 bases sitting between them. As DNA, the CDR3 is TGTGCCAGCAACACCGGGACTCCTTCTCGTGGTACGCAGTATTTT. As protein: CASNTGTPSRGTQYF.

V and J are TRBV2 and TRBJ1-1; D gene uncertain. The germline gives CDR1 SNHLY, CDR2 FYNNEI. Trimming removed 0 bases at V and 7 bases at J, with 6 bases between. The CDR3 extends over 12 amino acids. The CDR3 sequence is CASSEAAYEAFF. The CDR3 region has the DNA TGTGCCAGCAGTGAAGCAGCTTATGAAGCTTTCTTT.

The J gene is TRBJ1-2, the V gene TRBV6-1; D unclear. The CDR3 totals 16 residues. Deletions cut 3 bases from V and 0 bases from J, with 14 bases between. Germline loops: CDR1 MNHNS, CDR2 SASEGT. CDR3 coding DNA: TGTGCCAGCAGTGAGAGCACACCCGGAGCTAACTATGGCTACACCTTC. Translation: CASSESTPGANYGYTF.

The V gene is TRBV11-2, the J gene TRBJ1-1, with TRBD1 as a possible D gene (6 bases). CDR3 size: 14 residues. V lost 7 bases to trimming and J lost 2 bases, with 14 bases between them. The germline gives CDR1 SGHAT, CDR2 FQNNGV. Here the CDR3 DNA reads TGTGCCAGCACTCATACGACAGGCAACACTGAAGCTTTCTTT. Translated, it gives CASTHTTGNTEAFF.

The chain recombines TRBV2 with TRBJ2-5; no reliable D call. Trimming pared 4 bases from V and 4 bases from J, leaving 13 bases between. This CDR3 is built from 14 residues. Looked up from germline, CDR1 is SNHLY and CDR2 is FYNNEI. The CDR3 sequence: CASSGSRTGETQYF. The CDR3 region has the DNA TGTGCCAGCAGTGGGTCGAGGACGGGAGAGACCCAGTACTTC.

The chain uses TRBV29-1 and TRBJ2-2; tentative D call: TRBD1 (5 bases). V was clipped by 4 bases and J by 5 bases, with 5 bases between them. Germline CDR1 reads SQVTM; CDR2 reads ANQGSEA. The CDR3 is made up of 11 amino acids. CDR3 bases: TGCAGCGTTGGACAGACCGGGGAGCTGTTTTTT. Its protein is CSVGQTGELFF.

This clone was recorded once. The CDR3 DNA reads as TGTGCCAGCAGCTGGGAGGCCTCAAACTATAGCAATCAGCCCCAGCATTTT. Amino acids: CASSWEASNYSNQPQHF. The rearrangement uses TRBV11-1 and TRBJ1-5; D gene unclear. This CDR3 has 17 residues. Trimming left V 4 bases short and J 0 bases short, with 16 bases between. The V gene's germline CDR1 is SGHAT and CDR2 FQDESV (reference sequence). Supplemented by reference TRBV11-1 and TRBJ1-5, the full variable domain reads EAEVAQSPRYKITEKSQAVAFWCDPISGHATLYWYRQILGQGPELLVQFQDESVVDDSQLPKDRFSAERLKGVDSTLKIQPAELGDSAMYLCASSWEASNYSNQPQHFGDGTRLSIL.

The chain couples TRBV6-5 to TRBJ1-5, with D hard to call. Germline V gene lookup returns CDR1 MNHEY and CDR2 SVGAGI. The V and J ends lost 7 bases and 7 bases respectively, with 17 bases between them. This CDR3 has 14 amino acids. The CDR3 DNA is TGTGCCAGCATAGCCCGGCGCGGTAGCCAGCCCCAGCATTTT. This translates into CASIARRGSQPQHF.